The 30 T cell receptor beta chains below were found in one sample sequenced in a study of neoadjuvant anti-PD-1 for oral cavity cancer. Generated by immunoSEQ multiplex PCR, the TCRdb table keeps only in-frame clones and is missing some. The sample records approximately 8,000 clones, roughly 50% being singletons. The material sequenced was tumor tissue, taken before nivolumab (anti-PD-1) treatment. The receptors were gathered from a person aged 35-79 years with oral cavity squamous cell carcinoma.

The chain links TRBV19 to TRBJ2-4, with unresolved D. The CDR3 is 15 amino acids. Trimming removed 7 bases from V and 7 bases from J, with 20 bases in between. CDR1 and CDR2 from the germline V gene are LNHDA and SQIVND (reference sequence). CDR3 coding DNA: TGTGCCAGTAACCCTTCGGTGAAGGTGGGGAACATTCAGTACTTC. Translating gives CASNPSVKVGNIQYF.

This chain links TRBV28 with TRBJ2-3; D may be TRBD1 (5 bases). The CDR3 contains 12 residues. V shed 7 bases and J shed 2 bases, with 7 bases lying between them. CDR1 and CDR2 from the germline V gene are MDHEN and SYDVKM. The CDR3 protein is CASKGSTDTQYF. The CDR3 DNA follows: TGTGCCAGCAAGGGGTCCACAGATACGCAGTATTTT. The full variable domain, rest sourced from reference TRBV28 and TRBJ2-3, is DVKVTQSSRYLVKRTGEKVFLECVQDMDHENMFWYRQDPGLGLRLIYFSYDVKMKEKGDIPEGYSVSREKKERFSLILESASTNQTSMYLCASKGSTDTQYFGPGTRLTVL.

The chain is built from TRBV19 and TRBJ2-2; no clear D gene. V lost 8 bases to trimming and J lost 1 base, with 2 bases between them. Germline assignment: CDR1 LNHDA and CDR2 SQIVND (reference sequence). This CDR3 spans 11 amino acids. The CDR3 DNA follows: TGTGCCAGTGGGAACACCGGGGAGCTGTTTTTT. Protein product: CASGNTGELFF.

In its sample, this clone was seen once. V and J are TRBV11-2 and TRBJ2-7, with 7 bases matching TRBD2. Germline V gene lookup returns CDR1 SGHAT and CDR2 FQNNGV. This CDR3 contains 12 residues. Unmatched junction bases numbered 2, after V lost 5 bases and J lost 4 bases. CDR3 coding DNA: TGTGCCAGCAGCCCGGGGGGTTACGAGCAGTACTTC. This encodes CASSPGGYEQYF.

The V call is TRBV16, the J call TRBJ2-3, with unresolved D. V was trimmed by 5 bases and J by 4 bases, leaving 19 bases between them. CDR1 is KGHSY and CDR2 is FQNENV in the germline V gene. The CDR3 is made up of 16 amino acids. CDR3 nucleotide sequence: TGTGCCAGCAGCTACATCAGGAGTATTTATTCAGATACGCAGTATTTT. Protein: CASSYIRSIYSDTQYF.

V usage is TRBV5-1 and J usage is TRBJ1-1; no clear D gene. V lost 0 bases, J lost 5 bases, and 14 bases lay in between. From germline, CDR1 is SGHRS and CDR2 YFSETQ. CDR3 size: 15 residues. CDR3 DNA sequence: TGCGCCAGCAGCTTGGAGCGCCCAGGAGGGACTGAAGCTTTCTTT. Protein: CASSLERPGGTEAFF.

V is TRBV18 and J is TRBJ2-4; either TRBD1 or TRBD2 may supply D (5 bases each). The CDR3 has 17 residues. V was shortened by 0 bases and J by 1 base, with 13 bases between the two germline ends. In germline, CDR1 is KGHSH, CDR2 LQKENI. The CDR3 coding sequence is TGTGCCAGCTCACCACCGCAGGGCACTAGGGCCAAAAACATTCAGTACTTC. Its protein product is CASSPPQGTRAKNIQYF.

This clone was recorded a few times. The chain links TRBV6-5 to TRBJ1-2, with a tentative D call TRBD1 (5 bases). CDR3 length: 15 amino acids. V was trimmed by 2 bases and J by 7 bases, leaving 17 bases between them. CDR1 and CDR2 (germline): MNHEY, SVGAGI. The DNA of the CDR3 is TGTGCCAGCAGTTACGGGGGAGGCTCGGGATCTGGCTACACCTTC. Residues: CASSYGGGSGSGYTF.

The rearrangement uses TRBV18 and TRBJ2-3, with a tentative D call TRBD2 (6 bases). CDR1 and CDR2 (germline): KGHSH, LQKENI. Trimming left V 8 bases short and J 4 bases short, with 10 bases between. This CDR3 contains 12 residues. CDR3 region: CASAREPDTQYF. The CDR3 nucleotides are TGTGCCAGCGCACGGGAGCCAGATACGCAGTATTTT.

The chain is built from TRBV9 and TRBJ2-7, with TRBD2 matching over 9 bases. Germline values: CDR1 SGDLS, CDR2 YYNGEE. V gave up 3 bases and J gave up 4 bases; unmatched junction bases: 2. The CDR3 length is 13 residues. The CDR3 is CASSGTSEYEQYF. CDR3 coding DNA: TGTGCCAGCAGCGGGACTAGCGAGTACGAGCAGTACTTC.

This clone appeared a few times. The CDR3: CASSAQGAGEQYF. DNA for the CDR3: TGTGCCAGCAGCGCACAGGGGGCGGGGGAGCAGTACTTC. The chain links TRBV2 to TRBJ2-7; 9 bases fit TRBD1. This CDR3 is 13 amino acids long. Germline V gene sequence: CDR1 SNHLY, CDR2 FYNNEI. Trimming at V came to 6 bases and at J to 7 bases, leaving 7 bases not matched to a gene.

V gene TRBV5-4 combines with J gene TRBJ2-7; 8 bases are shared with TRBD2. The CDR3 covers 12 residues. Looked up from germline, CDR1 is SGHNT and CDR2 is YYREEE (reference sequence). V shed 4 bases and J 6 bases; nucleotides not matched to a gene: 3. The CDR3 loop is CASSPGTSEQYF. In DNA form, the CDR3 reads TGTGCCAGCAGCCCCGGGACTAGCGAGCAGTACTTC.

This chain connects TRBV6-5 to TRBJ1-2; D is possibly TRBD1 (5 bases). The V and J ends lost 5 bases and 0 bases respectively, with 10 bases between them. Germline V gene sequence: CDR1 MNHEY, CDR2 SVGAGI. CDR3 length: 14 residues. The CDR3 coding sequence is TGTGCCAGCAGTGAAGACAGAGCTAACTATGGCTACACCTTC. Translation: CASSEDRANYGYTF.

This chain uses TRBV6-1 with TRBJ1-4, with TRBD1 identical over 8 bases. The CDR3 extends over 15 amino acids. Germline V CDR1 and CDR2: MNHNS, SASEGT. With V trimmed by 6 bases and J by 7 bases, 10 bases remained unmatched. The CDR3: CASSERGQGSEKLFF. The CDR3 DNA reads TGTGCCAGCAGCGAACGCGGACAGGGAAGTGAAAAACTGTTTTTT.

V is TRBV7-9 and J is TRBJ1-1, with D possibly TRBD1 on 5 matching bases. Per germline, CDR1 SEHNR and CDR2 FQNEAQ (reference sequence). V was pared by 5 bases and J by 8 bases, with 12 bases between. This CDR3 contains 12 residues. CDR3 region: CASSPGGIEAFF. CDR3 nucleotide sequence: TGTGCCAGCAGCCCCGGGGGGATCGAAGCTTTCTTT. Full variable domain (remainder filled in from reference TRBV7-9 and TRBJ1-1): DTGVSQNPRHKITKRGQNVTFRCDPISEHNRLYWYRQTLGQGPEFLTYFQNEAQLEKSRLLSDRFSAERPKGSFSTLEIQRTEQGDSAMYLCASSPGGIEAFFGQGTRLTVV.

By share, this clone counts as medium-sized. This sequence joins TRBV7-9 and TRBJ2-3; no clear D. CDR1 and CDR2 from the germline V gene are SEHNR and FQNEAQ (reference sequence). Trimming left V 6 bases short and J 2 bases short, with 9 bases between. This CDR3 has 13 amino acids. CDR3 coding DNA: TGTGCCAGCAGTGGCACAGACACAGATACGCAGTATTTT. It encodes CASSGTDTDTQYF.

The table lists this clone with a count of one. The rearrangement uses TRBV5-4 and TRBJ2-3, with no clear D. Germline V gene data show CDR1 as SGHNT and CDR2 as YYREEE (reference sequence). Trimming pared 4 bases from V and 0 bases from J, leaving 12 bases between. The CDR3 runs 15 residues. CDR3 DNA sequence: TGTGCCAGCAGCCGAGATACCGATAGCACAGATACGCAGTATTTT. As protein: CASSRDTDSTDTQYF.

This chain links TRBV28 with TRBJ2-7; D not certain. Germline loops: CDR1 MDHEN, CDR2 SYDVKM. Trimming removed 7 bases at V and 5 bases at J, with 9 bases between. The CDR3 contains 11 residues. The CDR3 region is CASKGFHEQYF. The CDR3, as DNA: TGTGCCAGCAAAGGGTTCCACGAGCAGTACTTC.

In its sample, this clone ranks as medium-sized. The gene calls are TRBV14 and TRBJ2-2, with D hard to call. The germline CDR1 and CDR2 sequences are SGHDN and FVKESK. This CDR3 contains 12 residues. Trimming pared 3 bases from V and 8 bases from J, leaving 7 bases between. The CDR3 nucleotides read TGTGCCAGCAGCCATCGAGGTGGGGAGCTGTTTTTT. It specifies CASSHRGGELFF.

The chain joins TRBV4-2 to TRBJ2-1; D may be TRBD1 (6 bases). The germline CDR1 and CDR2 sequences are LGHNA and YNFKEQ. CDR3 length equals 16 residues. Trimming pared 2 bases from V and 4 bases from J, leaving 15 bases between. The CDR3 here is CASSQRAGTGYNEQFF. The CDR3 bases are TGTGCCAGCAGCCAAAGGGCCGGCACAGGGTACAATGAGCAGTTCTTC.

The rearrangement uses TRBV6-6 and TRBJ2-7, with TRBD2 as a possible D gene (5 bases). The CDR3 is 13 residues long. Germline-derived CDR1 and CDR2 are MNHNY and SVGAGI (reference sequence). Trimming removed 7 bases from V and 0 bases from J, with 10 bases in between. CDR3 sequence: CASTPSGSYEQYF. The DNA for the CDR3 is TGTGCCAGCACCCCCAGCGGCTCCTACGAGCAGTACTTC.

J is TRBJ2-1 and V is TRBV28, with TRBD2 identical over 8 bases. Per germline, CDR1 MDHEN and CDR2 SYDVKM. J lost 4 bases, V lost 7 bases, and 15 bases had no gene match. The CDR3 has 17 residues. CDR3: CASTTRVQREWYNEQFF. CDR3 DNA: TGTGCCAGCACCACCCGGGTCCAGCGGGAGTGGTACAATGAGCAGTTCTTC.

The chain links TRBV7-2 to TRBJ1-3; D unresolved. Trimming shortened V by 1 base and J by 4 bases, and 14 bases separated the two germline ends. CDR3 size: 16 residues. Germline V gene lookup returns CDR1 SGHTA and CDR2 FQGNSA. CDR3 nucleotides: TGTGCCAGCAGCTTAGGATCCGCCCTGGTGGGAAACACCATATATTTT. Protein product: CASSLGSALVGNTIYF.

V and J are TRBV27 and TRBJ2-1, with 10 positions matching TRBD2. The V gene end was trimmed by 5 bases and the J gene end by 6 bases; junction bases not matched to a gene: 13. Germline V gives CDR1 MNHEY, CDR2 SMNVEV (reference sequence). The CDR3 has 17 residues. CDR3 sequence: CASSQTSGRVLGNEQFF. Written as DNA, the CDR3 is TGTGCCAGCAGTCAGACTAGCGGGCGAGTCTTAGGCAATGAGCAGTTCTTC.

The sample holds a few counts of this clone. CDR3: CASSLGAGSSTDTQYF. CDR3 bases: TGCGCCAGCAGCTTGGGCGCAGGGTCTAGCACAGATACGCAGTATTTT. J is TRBJ2-3 and V is TRBV5-1, with D possibly TRBD1 on 5 matching bases. The ends were cut back, 0 bases at V and 0 bases at J, with 11 bases in the middle. In germline, CDR1 is SGHRS, CDR2 YFSETQ. CDR3 length: 16 amino acids.

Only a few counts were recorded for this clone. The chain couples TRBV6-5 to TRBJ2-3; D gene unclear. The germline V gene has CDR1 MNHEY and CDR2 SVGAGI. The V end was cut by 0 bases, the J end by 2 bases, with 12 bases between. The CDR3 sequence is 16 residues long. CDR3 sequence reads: CASSYSRGLPTDTQYF. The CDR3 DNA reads TGTGCCAGCAGTTACTCGAGAGGCCTTCCCACAGATACGCAGTATTTT.

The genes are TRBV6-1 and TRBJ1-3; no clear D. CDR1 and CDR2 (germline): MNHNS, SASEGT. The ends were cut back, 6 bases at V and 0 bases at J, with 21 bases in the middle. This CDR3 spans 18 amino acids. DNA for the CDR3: TGTGCCAGCAGAGAACCTACAATGGACGGCTCCTCTGGAAACACCATATATTTT. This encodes CASREPTMDGSSGNTIYF.

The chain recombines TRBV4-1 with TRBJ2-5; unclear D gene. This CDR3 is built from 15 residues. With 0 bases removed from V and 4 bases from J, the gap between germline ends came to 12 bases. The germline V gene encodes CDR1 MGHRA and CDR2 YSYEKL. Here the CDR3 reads CASSQDRAGRETQYF. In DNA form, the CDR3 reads TGCGCCAGCAGCCAAGATCGGGCCGGGCGAGAGACCCAGTACTTC.

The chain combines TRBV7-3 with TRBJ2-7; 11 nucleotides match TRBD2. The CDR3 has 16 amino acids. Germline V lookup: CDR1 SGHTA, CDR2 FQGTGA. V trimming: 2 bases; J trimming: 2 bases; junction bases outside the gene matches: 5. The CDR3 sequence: CASSLGGLAGTYEQYF. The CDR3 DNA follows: TGTGCCAGCAGCTTAGGTGGACTAGCGGGTACCTACGAGCAGTACTTC.

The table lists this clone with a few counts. CDR3 sequence (DNA): TGTGCCAGCAGCTTGAATATGGGATTTGGCTACGAGCAGTACTTC. Translating gives CASSLNMGFGYEQYF. The chain uses TRBV5-4 and TRBJ2-7; D is unclear. The CDR3 covers 15 residues. Germline-derived CDR1 and CDR2 are SGHNT and YYREEE (reference sequence). V was trimmed by 1 base and J by 3 bases, leaving 14 bases between them.